The source of this TCR beta chain is a study of cytomegalovirus exposure and HLA in healthy donors. Study-level information: Genotyping showed about 80% of over 350 donors falling in the Caucasian-associated ancestry cluster.

The V end was cut by 4 bases, the J end by 2 bases, with 14 bases between. The CDR3 spans 14 residues. Germline CDR1 reads GTSNPN; CDR2 reads SVGIG (reference sequence). Findings and limits, study-wide: Later analysis suggested links between common viral pathogens and several top significant clusters. CMV serostatus was the sole immune exposure information available.

The PCR made use of 60 Vbeta and 13 Jbeta primers. TCRdb's table, derived via immunoSEQ multiplex PCR, lists solely in-frame clones and lacks some. The table has fewer than 75,000 clones, around 80% seen once. This clone turned up a few times. What it binds is unknown. Sequencing was done on a sample of PBMCs. The TCR sequence derives from a woman aged 25 to 39 in good health and CMV-seronegative. The chain joins TRBV30 to TRBJ1-2, with D possibly TRBD1 on 6 matching bases. The CDR3 here is CAWTTGPRNYGYTF. CDR3 nucleotides: TGTGCCTGGACCACAGGGCCACGCAACTATGGCTACACCTTC.